This TCR beta chain originates from a study of PD-1 blockade in classical Hodgkin lymphoma. The V gene lost 4 bases and the J gene lost 5 bases, with 14 bases spanning the gap. The CDR3 length is 15 residues. The germline gives CDR1 LGHNA, CDR2 YNFKEQ. Profiling relied on immunoSEQ multiplex PCR, and the TCRdb table lists in-frame clones only, not all of them. The sample contains 25,000 to 35,000 clones, approximately 90% of which appear only once. Time point reported: newly diagnosed, previously untreated cHL patient sample. By magnetic negative selection, CD4+ T cells were purified from thawed PBMCs. About this clone: What it recognizes is unknown.

Findings and limits, study-wide: Healthy donors were reported to have higher baseline TCR diversity than newly diagnosed patients.

The chain couples TRBV4-2 to TRBJ1-4; no reliable D call. The sequence came from a human donor with classical Hodgkin lymphoma. The material sequenced was CD4+ T cells from blood. For the CDR3, the DNA is TGTGCCAGCAGCCCAGAGTCTGGGGAAAATGAAAAACTGTTTTTT. Protein: CASSPESGENEKLFF.